The rows below give T cell receptor beta chains drawn from one sample of a study of blood T cell repertoires in COVID-19. Clones were sequenced by immunoSEQ multiplex PCR, and TCRdb holds only the in-frame ones, with some missing. The repertoire includes 300,000 to 400,000 clones, around nine tenths of them detected once, and 3.5% to 5% sits in the top ten. Sequencing was done on a sample of PBMCs or T cells enriched from blood (not recorded which). The receptors were gathered from a woman in her 30s who had been exposed to COVID-19. The conserved cysteine and the conserved F or W are not part of the CDR3 here.

CDR3 protein: ASSLGVSGGSSPLH
V gene: TRBV5-1
J gene: TRBJ1-6

CDR3 protein: ASSWTGSSHNYGYT
V gene: TRBV4-2
J gene: TRBJ1-2

CDR3 protein: AWSPGQGNQPQH
V gene: TRBV30
J gene: TRBJ1-5

CDR3 protein: ASSQVSGTGHYGYT
V gene: TRBV4-2
J gene: TRBJ1-2

CDR3 protein: ASSELGATNEKLF
V gene: TRBV6-1
J gene: TRBJ1-4

CDR3 protein: SVDPAGSGNTIY
V gene: TRBV29-1
J gene: TRBJ1-3

CDR3 protein: ASSARDRGNTEAF
V gene: TRBV11-2
J gene: TRBJ1-1

CDR3 protein: ASSLGTGASTDTQY
V gene: TRBV5-1
J gene: TRBJ2-3

CDR3 protein: ASSLGQGAYEQY
V gene: TRBV7-2
J gene: TRBJ2-7

CDR3 protein: ASVEDRYNEKLF
V gene: TRBV21-1
J gene: TRBJ1-4

CDR3 protein: AIRGSFEQF
V gene: TRBV10-3
J gene: TRBJ2-1

CDR3 protein: ASSLGGQLETQY
V gene: TRBV7-9
J gene: TRBJ2-5

CDR3 protein: ASSLGQGARNSPLH
V gene: TRBV18
J gene: TRBJ1-6

CDR3 protein: ASSLVGGTMNTEAF
V gene: TRBV5-1
J gene: TRBJ1-1

CDR3 protein: ASSGPTSTIINTEAF
V gene: TRBV2
J gene: TRBJ1-1

CDR3 protein: ASSPYRDSSHEQF
V gene: TRBV18
J gene: TRBJ2-1

CDR3 protein: ASSLETGFGYT
V gene: TRBV12-3/TRBV12-4
J gene: TRBJ1-2

CDR3 protein: ASSEVGGRAEAF
V gene: TRBV5-4
J gene: TRBJ1-1

CDR3 protein: ASSLGTGRNEQF
V gene: TRBV5-1
J gene: TRBJ2-1

CDR3 protein: ASSVGQVTDTQY
V gene: TRBV9
J gene: TRBJ2-3

CDR3 protein: ASSLTGDQPQH
V gene: TRBV12-3/TRBV12-4
J gene: TRBJ1-5

CDR3 protein: ASSSGLGSGNTIY
V gene: TRBV7-8
J gene: TRBJ1-3

CDR3 protein: ASSWSDRGQPGYT
V gene: TRBV5-6
J gene: TRBJ1-2

CDR3 protein: ASSLRYIYGYT
V gene: TRBV13
J gene: TRBJ1-2

CDR3 protein: ASSLSGPRDYGYT
V gene: TRBV7-9
J gene: TRBJ1-2

CDR3 protein: ASSQGAGGTIAEQY
V gene: TRBV4-2
J gene: TRBJ2-7

CDR3 protein: ASSIGAFNTEAF
V gene: TRBV18
J gene: TRBJ1-1

CDR3 protein: ASNSGESTDTQY
V gene: TRBV7-3
J gene: TRBJ2-3

CDR3 protein: ASSQHNFGTGNYGYT
V gene: TRBV4-2
J gene: TRBJ1-2

CDR3 protein: ASSPDRGPYGYT
V gene: TRBV4-3
J gene: TRBJ1-2

CDR3 protein: ASSLRTGRNTEAF
V gene: TRBV5-1
J gene: TRBJ1-1

CDR3 protein: ASSEQGVSRTDTQY
V gene: TRBV6-1
J gene: TRBJ2-3

CDR3 protein: ASSPGVSYEQY
V gene: TRBV7-2
J gene: TRBJ2-7

CDR3 protein: ASSANPPGLAGGFSTDTQY
V gene: TRBV9
J gene: TRBJ2-3

CDR3 protein: SVEGYGYT
V gene: TRBV29-1
J gene: TRBJ1-2

CDR3 protein: ASSQSSGGSYEQY
V gene: TRBV3-1/TRBV3-2
J gene: TRBJ2-7

CDR3 protein: ASSSVDRENTEAF
V gene: TRBV6-2/TRBV6-3
J gene: TRBJ1-1

CDR3 protein: ASSQDPPTSGDSPTYEQY
V gene: TRBV4-3
J gene: TRBJ2-7

CDR3 protein: AISDPRANYGYT
V gene: TRBV10-3
J gene: TRBJ1-2

CDR3 protein: ASSLVGVGKQAF
V gene: TRBV7-2
J gene: TRBJ1-1

CDR3 protein: ASSLKWARGGIDEQF
V gene: TRBV5-4
J gene: TRBJ2-1

CDR3 protein: ASSLTSGSYEQY
V gene: TRBV7-2
J gene: TRBJ2-7

CDR3 protein: ASSTTGTGVIDTQY
V gene: TRBV27
J gene: TRBJ2-3

CDR3 protein: ASSLWSQADTEAF
V gene: TRBV5-1
J gene: TRBJ1-1

CDR3 protein: AWRGRGNTEAF
V gene: TRBV30
J gene: TRBJ1-1

CDR3 protein: AISVGGTEAF
V gene: TRBV10-3
J gene: TRBJ1-1

CDR3 protein: SVAVSRYEQF
V gene: TRBV29-1
J gene: TRBJ2-1

CDR3 protein: ASSGGQKPYEQY
V gene: TRBV6-4
J gene: TRBJ2-7

CDR3 protein: ASSWGQLRGNEQF
V gene: TRBV6-5
J gene: TRBJ2-1

CDR3 protein: ASSYDRGRTDTQY
V gene: TRBV6-5
J gene: TRBJ2-3

CDR3 protein: ASSFRTGVTEAF
V gene: TRBV7-2
J gene: TRBJ1-1

CDR3 protein: ASSLYDPREKLF
V gene: TRBV5-1
J gene: TRBJ1-4